These T cell receptor beta chains were read from a single sample in a study of T cells in narcolepsy. Here immunoSEQ multiplex PCR was the method, and the copy in TCRdb shows in-frame clones only, minus some. Of approximately 35,000 clones in the sample, around 87% were seen once. Sequencing was performed on CD45RA- memory CD4+ T cells from PBMCs. Receptors were obtained from a human donor with narcolepsy. The CDR3 runs from the conserved cysteine through the conserved F or W. D genes are given only for firm matches. Clone sizes are given selectively: once, few, many, or a class where the clone is expanded.

cdr3_aa	cdr3_nt	clone_size	j_call	d_call	v_call
CASSTIRPKQFF	TGTGCCAGCAGCACGATCAGACCCAAACAGTTCTTC	-	TRBJ2-1	-	TRBV28
CASPSGVGGQPQHF	TGTGCCAGCCCCTCCGGGGTAGGGGGCCAGCCCCAGCATTTT	-	TRBJ1-5	TRBD1	TRBV11-2
CASSQDRGGQGLDTQYF	TGTGCCAGCAGCCAAGATCGAGGTGGGCAGGGCTTAGATACGCAGTATTTT	-	TRBJ2-3	-	TRBV4-2
CASSLTASSYNEQFF	TGTGCCAGCAGCTTAACGGCTAGCTCCTACAATGAGCAGTTCTTC	-	TRBJ2-1	-	TRBV7-3
CASNLIGGANVLTF	TGTGCCAGCAATCTTATAGGTGGGGCCAACGTCCTGACTTTC	-	TRBJ2-6	-	TRBV6-1
CASSLADRVRTEAFF	TGTGCCAGCAGCTTAGCTGACAGGGTGCGAACTGAAGCTTTCTTT	-	TRBJ1-1	TRBD1	TRBV7-2
CASSARQMNTEAFF	TGTGCCAGCAGTGCAAGACAGATGAACACTGAAGCTTTCTTT	-	TRBJ1-1	-	TRBV6-1
CASSDFSSRETQYF	TGTGCCAGCAGTGATTTTTCTAGCAGGGAGACCCAGTACTTC	once	TRBJ2-5	-	TRBV2
CASSGVFYGYTF	TGTGCCAGCAGTGGAGTATTCTATGGCTACACCTTC	-	TRBJ1-2	-	TRBV28
CASSNFVDTQYF	TGTGCCAGCAGCAATTTTGTGGATACGCAGTATTTT	-	TRBJ2-3	-	TRBV7-2